The rows below give T cell receptor beta chains drawn from one sample of a study of T-cell reconstitution after alpha-beta-depleted transplantation in children. Each CDR3 protein gets one entry after TCRdb re-called the PCR reads with MiXCR. The sample consists of roughly 200,000 distinct CDR3 sequences, about 6.4% of them appearing once. The sample was PBMCs from the stem cell graft donor, taken from the stem cell graft. These receptor sequences come from a human donor who donated a stem cell graft to a child with Wiskott-Aldrich syndrome. CDR3s include the opening cysteine and the closing phenylalanine or tryptophan. The size entry is marked missing in some rows and otherwise reads once, few, many or a size class.

clone size	J gene	V gene	CDR3 protein
-	TRBJ1-1	TRBV30	CAWSPQDRGPGDTEAFF
many	TRBJ2-1	TRBV4-3	CASSQRTWIQRELYNEQFF
many	TRBJ2-5	TRBV5-1	CASSLRGQGETQYF
many	TRBJ1-1	TRBV12-3/TRBV12-4	CASSSPRRGNTEAFF
many	TRBJ2-5	TRBV30	CALGRAGEETQYF
many	TRBJ2-1	TRBV5-1	CASRLASGAYNEQFF
many	TRBJ2-5	TRBV5-1	CASSLVRGGEETQYF
many	TRBJ2-3	TRBV25-1	CASSEPPGRTDTQYF
many	TRBJ2-7	TRBV7-6	CASSLDEGQGAYEQYF
many	TRBJ1-3	TRBV15	CATSREGTAGNTIYF
many	TRBJ1-5	TRBV10-3	CAIARDTYQPQHF
few	TRBJ2-1	TRBV7-9	CASSPPAAGVEQFF
few	TRBJ1-2	TRBV30	CAWEDRAGYTF
many	TRBJ2-5	TRBV24-1	CATSESSTGTAQETQYF
many	TRBJ1-2	TRBV20-1	CSTRTGDNYGYTF
many	TRBJ2-5	TRBV20-1	CSAAPSGGYQETQYF
many	TRBJ1-1	TRBV25-1	CASYHRGSLFF
many	TRBJ2-1	TRBV20-1	CSATNLAGGVINEQFF
many	TRBJ1-5	TRBV10-2	CASSPSGRRSNQPQHF
many	TRBJ2-2	TRBV11-2	CASSLGGSSFSNTGELFF
few	TRBJ1-2	TRBV12-3/TRBV12-4	CASSLTGGVGYTF